A single sample is the source of the 23 T cell receptor beta chains below, sequenced in a study of OX40 agonist ivuxolimab in advanced cancers. Using immunoSEQ multiplex PCR, the repertoire was profiled, and TCRdb retains in-frame clones only, with some absent. The sample lists about 9,200 clones, 86% seen once, with 9.5% to 15% in the top ten. This material consisted of CD4+ or CD8+ T cells sorted from blood, taken in a trial of the OX40 agonist ivuxolimab. Receptor source: an adult with an advanced solid tumor such as melanoma, head and neck, liver or kidney cancer.

The V and J genes are TRBV9 and TRBJ2-3; D gene unclear. The CDR3 runs 12 residues. The germline gives CDR1 SGDLS, CDR2 YYNGEE. V lost 2 bases and J 0 bases, leaving 1 base between the germline ends. The CDR3 spells CASSVSTDTQYF. The CDR3 DNA follows: TGTGCCAGCAGCGTTAGCACAGATACGCAGTATTTT.

In DNA, the CDR3 is TGTGCCAGCAGTTTTTCAGGGGGCTCCTACGAGCAGTACTTC. Its protein product is CASSFSGGSYEQYF. This chain links TRBV27 with TRBJ2-7; TRBD1 matches 7 bases. The CDR3 contains 14 residues. CDR1 is MNHEY and CDR2 is SMNVEV in the germline V gene (reference sequence). J gave up 0 bases and V 3 bases, and 2 bases lay outside the gene matches.

The chain is built from TRBV2 and TRBJ2-1; 16 bases agree with TRBD2. The ends lost 7 bases at V and 6 bases at J; junction bases unmatched: 24. The CDR3 covers 22 residues. Germline CDR1 reads SNHLY; CDR2 reads FYNNEI. This CDR3 is CASTPQTAGTSGGARWFNEQFF. In DNA form, the CDR3 reads TGTGCCAGCACTCCACAAACTGCCGGGACTAGCGGGGGGGCCAGGTGGTTCAATGAGCAGTTCTTC.

This chain connects TRBV4-1 to TRBJ2-5, with TRBD1 matching over 7 bases. Germline lookup yields CDR1 MGHRA and CDR2 YSYEKL. The CDR3 sequence is 14 residues long. The junction had 2 bases not matched to a gene; V was cut back by 0 bases and J by 4 bases. Here the CDR3 DNA reads TGCGCCAGCAGCCAAGAAGCAGGGGGAGAGACCCAGTACTTC. It specifies CASSQEAGGETQYF.

The rearrangement joins TRBV9 to TRBJ2-1; 7 nucleotides line up with TRBD2. Germline CDR1 reads SGDLS; CDR2 reads YYNGEE. This CDR3 is 16 amino acids long. J lost 4 bases, V lost 0 bases, and 7 bases had no gene match. CDR3 in amino acids: CASSVEGLGIYNEQFF. The CDR3 DNA is TGTGCCAGCAGCGTAGAAGGACTAGGGATATACAATGAGCAGTTCTTC.

The rearrangement links TRBV10-3 to TRBJ1-3; D unresolved. V was trimmed by 6 bases and J by 0 bases, leaving 12 bases between them. CDR1 is ENHRY and CDR2 is SYGVKD in the germline V gene. This CDR3 region has 15 residues. CDR3 in DNA: TGTGCCATCAGGATTCCAGCGGGCTCTGGAAACACCATATATTTT. Its protein is CAIRIPAGSGNTIYF.

This chain's CDR3 is CASSLGLTSVRTDTQYF. The CDR3 coding sequence is TGTGCCAGCAGCTTAGGTTTGACTAGCGTGAGGACAGATACGCAGTATTTT. The chain employs TRBV13 and TRBJ2-3; 8 nucleotides agree with TRBD2. The CDR3 loop spans 17 amino acids. Germline V lookup: CDR1 PRHDT, CDR2 FYEKMQ (reference sequence). J gave up 3 bases and V 0 bases, and 8 bases lay outside the gene matches.

This chain joins TRBV4-2 and TRBJ1-2, with TRBD1 identical over 7 bases. The trim removed 3 bases at V and 4 bases at J, leaving 8 bases unmatched. The CDR3 spans 15 residues. Germline V gives CDR1 LGHNA, CDR2 YNFKEQ. CDR3 loop: CASSQNPGQSYGYTF. DNA for the CDR3: TGTGCCAGCAGCCAGAACCCGGGACAGAGCTATGGCTACACCTTC.

This chain uses TRBV2 with TRBJ2-7; D unclear. Trimming removed 6 bases from V and 6 bases from J, with 12 bases in between. Germline V gene lookup returns CDR1 SNHLY and CDR2 FYNNEI. CDR3 length equals 12 residues. CDR3 nucleotide sequence: TGTGCCAGCAGCGACCGGGTAAGCGAGCAGTACTTC. This sequence encodes CASSDRVSEQYF.

In nucleotides, the CDR3 is TGCAGTGCTAGGGTCTCGGATACGCAGTATTTT. As protein: CSARVSDTQYF. The V gene is TRBV20-1, the J gene TRBJ2-3, with D unresolved. V was cut by 3 bases and J by 6 bases, with 7 bases left in between. Germline values: CDR1 DFQATT, CDR2 SNEGSKA (reference sequence). CDR3 length: 11 residues.

The chain has TRBV28 and TRBJ2-3, with D tentatively TRBD1 (6 bases). V lost 2 bases and J lost 1, with 10 bases in between. This CDR3 spans 15 amino acids. Germline V gene lookup returns CDR1 MDHEN and CDR2 SYDVKM. The CDR3 DNA reads TGTGCCAGCAGTTTAGGGGGCGAGGGCACAGATACGCAGTATTTT. Its protein is CASSLGGEGTDTQYF.

The rearrangement uses TRBV9 and TRBJ2-3, with TRBD2 matching 7 bases. The CDR3 runs 14 residues. Germline CDR1 reads SGDLS; CDR2 reads YYNGEE. The V gene end was trimmed by 10 bases and the J gene end by 2 bases; junction bases not matched to a gene: 10. The CDR3 here is CARAWRGFTDTQYF. In DNA, the CDR3 is TGTGCCCGAGCCTGGCGGGGGTTCACAGATACGCAGTATTTT.

The chain employs TRBV6-1 and TRBJ2-3; D not certain. This CDR3 spans 15 amino acids. V was clipped by 2 bases and J by 1 base, with 10 bases between them. Germline lookup yields CDR1 MNHNS and CDR2 SASEGT. CDR3 in amino acids: CASSELVTGTDTQYF. The CDR3 DNA reads TGTGCCAGCAGTGAATTGGTCACCGGCACAGATACGCAGTATTTT.

The chain has TRBV13 and TRBJ2-3; D gene uncertain. The CDR3 runs 13 residues. Germline CDR1 PRHDT, CDR2 FYEKMQ (reference sequence). V dropped 5 bases and J dropped 3 bases, with 9 bases sitting between them. The CDR3 bases are TGTGCCAGCAGCCCTCCTGCGACAGATACGCAGTATTTT. Protein product: CASSPPATDTQYF.

This chain links TRBV11-2 with TRBJ1-5; D remains ambiguous. The CDR3 length is 13 residues. Germline loops: CDR1 SGHAT, CDR2 FQNNGV. V was cut by 2 bases and J by 6 bases, with 8 bases left in between. CDR3 coding DNA: TGTGCCAGCAGCTTAAACAGTATTCAGCCCCAGCATTTT. Translation gives CASSLNSIQPQHF.

This rearrangement joins TRBV6-6 to TRBJ2-7, with 13 bases that match TRBD2. This CDR3 is 15 amino acids long. The germline V gene has CDR1 MNHNY and CDR2 SVGAGI (reference sequence). With 6 bases clipped from V and 4 bases from J, the junction kept 6 bases outside the gene matches. CDR3 coding DNA: TGTGCCAGCAGAATAGGGACTAGCGGGGTATACGAGCAGTACTTC. This translates into CASRIGTSGVYEQYF.

A few counts support this clone. The V call is TRBV5-4, the J call TRBJ1-1; possible D gene TRBD1, 5 bases. The V end was cut by 2 bases, the J end by 4 bases, with 6 bases between. The CDR3 covers 12 residues. The germline V gene has CDR1 SGHNT and CDR2 YYREEE (reference sequence). The CDR3 sequence: CASSFGGTEAFF. DNA for the CDR3: TGTGCCAGCAGCTTCGGGGGCACTGAAGCTTTCTTT.

The rearrangement uses TRBV5-6 and TRBJ2-7, with 8 bases matching TRBD1. The CDR3 extends over 16 amino acids. In germline, CDR1 is SGHDT, CDR2 YYEEEE. V dropped 0 bases and J dropped 3; count of bases not matched to a gene: 8. The CDR3 here is CASSLGGQGLYYEQYF. CDR3 in DNA: TGTGCCAGCAGCTTGGGTGGACAGGGACTCTACTACGAGCAGTACTTC.

This chain uses TRBV2 with TRBJ2-7, with a tentative D call TRBD2 (7 bases). V dropped 2 bases and J dropped 2 bases, with 10 bases sitting between them. The CDR3 is 14 residues long. The V gene's germline CDR1 is SNHLY and CDR2 FYNNEI. The CDR3 DNA sequence: TGTGCCAGCAGTGAACGGGGGGCCGCCTACGAGCAGTACTTC. Translated: CASSERGAAYEQYF.

The gene calls are TRBV7-9 and TRBJ2-3; D ambiguous. CDR3 length: 13 residues. V was clipped by 1 base and J by 3 bases, with 5 bases between them. The V gene's germline CDR1 is SEHNR and CDR2 FQNEAQ (reference sequence). The CDR3 reads CASSLGRTDTQYF. In nucleotides, the CDR3 is TGTGCCAGCAGCTTAGGCCGGACAGATACGCAGTATTTT.

The rearrangement joins TRBV15 to TRBJ2-7, with D possibly TRBD1 on 6 matching bases. This CDR3 comprises 13 residues. The germline gives CDR1 LNHNV, CDR2 YYDKDF (reference sequence). The V and J ends lost 5 bases and 2 bases respectively, with 10 bases between them. The CDR3 loop is CATSSGQTYEQYF. The CDR3, as DNA: TGTGCCACCAGCTCCGGACAGACCTACGAGCAGTACTTC.

The chain links TRBV27 to TRBJ1-2, with a tentative D call TRBD1 (6 bases). The V gene lost 0 bases and the J gene lost 5 bases, with 7 bases spanning the gap. Germline V lookup: CDR1 MNHEY, CDR2 SMNVEV (reference sequence). The CDR3 is 13 amino acids. In DNA, the CDR3 is TGTGCCAGCAGTTTATCACAGGGTTATGGCTACACCTTC. Its protein product is CASSLSQGYGYTF.

This clone was seen a handful of times. This chain joins TRBV10-1 and TRBJ2-7; D gene uncertain. This CDR3 comprises 13 residues. Germline-derived CDR1 and CDR2 are WNHNN and SYGVQD (reference sequence). Trimming stripped 6 bases from V and 1 base from J, with 10 bases between. The CDR3 coding sequence is TGCGCCAGCAGCGTTGGGCTTTCCTACGAGCAGTACTTC. This gives the protein CASSVGLSYEQYF.